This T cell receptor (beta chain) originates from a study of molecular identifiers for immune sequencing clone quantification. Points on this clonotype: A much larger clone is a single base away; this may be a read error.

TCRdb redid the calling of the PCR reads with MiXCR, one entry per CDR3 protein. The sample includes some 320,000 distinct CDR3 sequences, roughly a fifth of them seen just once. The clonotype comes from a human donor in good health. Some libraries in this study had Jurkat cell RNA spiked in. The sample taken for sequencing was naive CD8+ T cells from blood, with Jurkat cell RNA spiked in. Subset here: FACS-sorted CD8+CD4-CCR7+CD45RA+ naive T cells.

The CDR3 is CASSPGTAGNTEASF. The DNA for the CDR3 is TGTGCCAGCAGCCCAGGGACAGCCGGGAACACTGAAGCTTCCTTT. The chain couples TRBV11-2 to TRBJ1-1; TRBD1 matches at 7 bases. Germline CDR1 reads SGHAT; CDR2 reads FQNNGV. There are 15 residues in the CDR3.